The present T cell receptor (beta chain) was sequenced within a study of metastatic and nonmetastatic thyroid tumors. In the study overall: Where malignant and benign thyroid patients were concerned, repertoires were compared across blood and tumor or nodule tissue. Study-wide results and limits: For both blood and tumor, malignant thyroid tumors reportedly showed significantly higher TCR beta diversity than benign nodules did.

This clone was picked up many times. Its antigen remains unidentified. Patients underwent thyroid surgery, and none had received any treatment before it. Germline assignment: CDR1 LNHDA and CDR2 SQIVND (reference sequence). This CDR3 contains 13 residues. The V end was cut by 6 bases, the J end by 10 bases, with 16 bases between. In the source study's methods: A distant-metastasis classifier for papillary thyroid cancer was built using CDR3 differences across clinicopathological groups. With MiXCR, TCRdb called clones anew from the PCR reads. The V and J calls, along with clone size, are taken from TCRdb and not from the paper's own processing. The sample carries about 49,000 clones, 20% to 25% recorded once.

The clonotype comes from a female donor with papillary thyroid cancer or a benign thyroid nodule (not recorded which). Some clones in this sample may be carry-over from other donors' samples. The rearrangement joins TRBV19 to TRBJ2-1; TRBD2 is a possible D gene (6 bases). What was sequenced was blood. The DNA for the CDR3 is TGTGCCAGTAGAGCCCTCGGGGGTGGAGAGCAGTTCTTC. The encoded protein is CASRALGGGEQFF.